Below, 30 T cell receptor beta chains from the same sample are listed, as sequenced in a study of T-cell memory formation after mild COVID-19. From the 5' RACE reads, TCRdb called clonotypes with MiXCR, one entry per CDR3 protein. In the table there are approximately 100,000 distinct CDR3 sequences, approximately 10% of which are singletons. Source material: PBMCs or a T cell subset sorted from them (not recorded which). The source is a man aged 18 to 35 who had mild COVID-19 (a few samples of this study predate the infection). Cell type and time point are not known.

This clonotype was observed a handful of times. The chain carries TRBV6-5 and TRBJ2-5, with 13 bases lining up with TRBD2. Losses at the gene ends were 6 bases for V and 9 bases for J; bases not matched to a gene: 13. The CDR3 contains 16 residues. Germline assignment: CDR1 MNHEY and CDR2 SVGAGI. CDR3 coding DNA: TGTGCCAGCAGCCCCGACCGACTAGCGGGGGGCTCGCCCCAGTACTTC. This codes for CASSPDRLAGGSPQYF.

V usage is TRBV20-1 and J usage is TRBJ1-1, with D unresolved. CDR3 length: 11 residues. Per the germline V gene, CDR1 is DFQATT and CDR2 is SNEGSKA (reference sequence). The ends were cut back, 6 bases at V and 5 bases at J, with 10 bases in the middle. As DNA, the CDR3 is TGCAGTGCCCACAGAGGGACTGAAGCTTTCTTT. Protein sequence: CSAHRGTEAFF.

The V call is TRBV4-1, the J call TRBJ2-1; 8 nucleotides align to TRBD2. The trim removed 5 bases at V and 7 bases at J, leaving 16 bases unmatched. CDR3 size: 17 residues. Looked up from germline, CDR1 is MGHRA and CDR2 is YSYEKL. CDR3 protein: CASSDKPSGGYVNEQFF. DNA for the CDR3: TGCGCCAGCAGCGACAAGCCCAGCGGGGGTTATGTTAATGAGCAGTTCTTC.

The chain uses TRBV15 and TRBJ2-5, with D tentatively TRBD2 (5 bases). The germline gives CDR1 LNHNV, CDR2 YYDKDF (reference sequence). The CDR3 covers 14 residues. V was cut by 3 bases and J by 5 bases, with 13 bases left in between. The DNA for the CDR3 is TGTGCCACCAGCAGGATGCGTGGGGAGGAGACCCAGTACTTC. This gives the protein CATSRMRGEETQYF.

This clonotype occurred a few times. The chain combines TRBV9 with TRBJ2-4, with 8 bases matching TRBD2. Germline V gene lookup returns CDR1 SGDLS and CDR2 YYNGEE. The CDR3 is 14 residues long. Germline trimming cut 3 bases from V and 5 bases from J; bases unmatched to any gene: 4. CDR3 bases: TGTGCCAGCAGCGAGGGACTAGGGGAAAACATTCAGTACTTC. As protein: CASSEGLGENIQYF. Based on the CDR3 plus reference TRBV9 and TRBJ2-4, the full variable domain is DSGVTQTPKHLITATGQRVTLRCSPRSGDLSVYWYQQSLDQGLQFLIQYYNGEERAKGNILERFSAQQFPDLHSELNLSSLELGDSALYFCASSEGLGENIQYFGAGTRLSVL.

This clonotype came up many times. The chain is built from TRBV6-6 and TRBJ2-3; D may correspond to TRBD1 or TRBD2 (5 bases each). The CDR3 sequence is 16 residues long. Looked up from germline, CDR1 is MNHNY and CDR2 is SVGAGI (reference sequence). Trimming left V 4 bases short and J 6 bases short, with 20 bases between. The CDR3 nucleotides read TGTGCCAGCAGTTTTCCGGGGCCGCGCGCCCCCGATACGCAGTATTTT. Translated: CASSFPGPRAPDTQYF.

This clonotype was seen ten or more times. The J gene is TRBJ2-1, the V gene TRBV10-1; 14 nucleotides line up with TRBD2. V shed 6 bases and J 9 bases; nucleotides not matched to a gene: 13. The CDR3 loop spans 17 amino acids. CDR1 is WNHNN and CDR2 is SYGVQD in the germline V gene (reference sequence). As DNA, the CDR3 is TGCGCCAGCAGCGATAACGGACTAGCGGGAGGACTTGGTGAGCAGTTCTTC. This codes for CASSDNGLAGGLGEQFF.

The V and J genes are TRBV3-1 and TRBJ2-7, with D tentatively TRBD1 (5 bases). There are 8 residues in the CDR3. Germline V gives CDR1 LGHDT, CDR2 YNNKEL (reference sequence). As DNA, the CDR3 is TGTGCCAGCAGCCACAGGGCCGTC. Encoded protein: CASSHRAV.

This clonotype was observed at least ten times. V and J are TRBV5-5 and TRBJ2-7; D might be TRBD1 or TRBD2, each matching 5 bases. The CDR3 is 12 residues long. Germline V lookup: CDR1 SGHKS, CDR2 YYEKEE (reference sequence). V was trimmed by 6 bases and J by 7 bases, leaving 14 bases between them. The CDR3 DNA reads TGTGCCAGCACCCGCGAGGGGAGAGAGCAGTACGTC. Amino acids: CASTREGREQYV.

This clonotype was recorded at least ten times. The V and J genes are TRBV7-9 and TRBJ2-3; 8 bases are a match to TRBD2. CDR1 and CDR2 (germline): SEHNR, FQNEAQ (reference sequence). The junction had 9 bases not matched to a gene; V was cut back by 5 bases and J by 2 bases. This CDR3 has 16 residues. The CDR3 nucleotides are TGTGCCAGCAGCCCGGGAGCGGGGGAGCCCACAGATACGCAGTATTTT. This encodes CASSPGAGEPTDTQYF.

This clonotype was picked up many times. V gene TRBV7-9 combines with J gene TRBJ1-2; weak D call: TRBD1 (5 bases). Deletions cut 6 bases from V and 2 bases from J, with 13 bases between. Germline V gene data show CDR1 as SEHNR and CDR2 as FQNEAQ (reference sequence). The CDR3 is 14 amino acids. This CDR3 reads CASSMGPGNYGYTF. CDR3 coding DNA: TGTGCCAGCAGTATGGGGCCCGGAAACTATGGCTACACCTTC.

The V and J genes are TRBV6-5 and TRBJ1-1; D is perhaps TRBD1 (6 bases). The V and J ends lost 2 bases and 3 bases respectively, with 10 bases between them. Per the germline V gene, CDR1 is MNHEY and CDR2 is SVGAGI. The CDR3 loop spans 14 amino acids. CDR3: CASSYPGGHTEAFF. CDR3 DNA: TGTGCCAGCAGTTACCCCGGGGGCCACACTGAAGCTTTCTTT.

V usage is TRBV4-1 and J usage is TRBJ2-1; tentative D call: TRBD2 (6 bases). Germline assignment: CDR1 MGHRA and CDR2 YSYEKL. This CDR3 region has 16 residues. V shed 1 base and J shed 3 bases, with 13 bases lying between them. The CDR3 here is CASSQGNGGLYNEQFF. The CDR3 bases are TGCGCCAGCAGCCAAGGGAATGGGGGACTCTACAATGAGCAGTTCTTC.

The rearrangement joins TRBV7-9 to TRBJ2-1; TRBD1 matches at 8 bases. Trimming at V came to 7 bases and at J to 1 base, leaving 3 bases not matched to a gene. The germline CDR1 and CDR2 sequences are SEHNR and FQNEAQ (reference sequence). The CDR3 runs 14 residues. The CDR3 DNA follows: TGTGCCAGCACCACAGGGGGGTCCTACAATGAGCAGTTCTTC. Translated: CASTTGGSYNEQFF.

This chain joins TRBV5-1 and TRBJ1-1; no clear D. V lost 1 base, J lost 0 bases, and 7 bases lay in between. Germline CDR1 SGHRS, CDR2 YFSETQ. This CDR3 comprises 14 residues. CDR3 bases: TGCGCCAGCAGCTTGTACGGTCTGAACACTGAAGCTTTCTTT. Its translation is CASSLYGLNTEAFF.

This clonotype was seen a few times. V usage is TRBV7-6 and J usage is TRBJ2-5; 12 nucleotides match TRBD2. Germline lookup yields CDR1 SGHVS and CDR2 FNYEAQ. The V and J ends lost 5 bases and 1 base, in that order; junction bases with no gene match: 5. The CDR3 extends over 16 amino acids. The CDR3 reads CASSPPGLAGQETQYF. For the CDR3, the DNA is TGTGCCAGCAGCCCCCCGGGACTAGCGGGCCAAGAGACCCAGTACTTC.

A single count supports this clonotype. The chain has TRBV3-1 and TRBJ2-3, with 12 bases matching TRBD1. The CDR3 spans 19 residues. Germline trimming cut 5 bases from V and 5 bases from J; bases unmatched to any gene: 17. The germline CDR1 and CDR2 sequences are LGHDT and YNNKEL (reference sequence). The CDR3 DNA reads as TGTGCCAGCAGCAAAGTCCGGGACAGGGGGCGCGGAGCAAGAGATACGCAGTATTTT. Translation gives CASSKVRDRGRGARDTQYF.

The V call is TRBV6-2 or TRBV6-3, the J call TRBJ2-3; a weak D match, TRBD2 (6 bases). The length of the CDR3 is 16 residues. Germline lookup yields CDR1 MNHEY and CDR2 SVGEGT. Trimming shortened V by 0 bases and J by 2 bases, and 12 bases separated the two germline ends. The DNA for the CDR3 is TGTGCCAGCAGTTACTCTCCGGACTACCCCACAGATACGCAGTATTTT. Translation: CASSYSPDYPTDTQYF.

This clonotype was counted a few times. V is TRBV11-3 and J is TRBJ2-7; the D call may be TRBD1 or TRBD2 (5 bases each). This CDR3 comprises 14 residues. The V and J ends lost 5 bases and 1 base respectively, with 12 bases between them. Germline CDR1 and CDR2: SGHNT and YENEEA. CDR3 DNA: TGTGCCAGCAGCCCCAGCGAGGGGTCCTACGAGCAGTACTTC. This translates into CASSPSEGSYEQYF.

This chain links TRBV7-7 with TRBJ2-3; D is ambiguous. CDR1 is SSHAT, CDR2 FNYEAQ, per germline (reference sequence). The CDR3 totals 15 residues. The V and J ends lost 0 bases and 5 bases respectively, with 12 bases between them. CDR3 region: CASSLAEGSLDTQYF. In DNA, the CDR3 is TGTGCCAGCAGCTTAGCGGAAGGCAGCTTAGATACGCAGTATTTT.

The chain couples TRBV5-5 to TRBJ2-7; TRBD2 is a possible D gene (5 bases). The CDR3 consists of 14 residues. V shed 4 bases and J shed 3 bases, with 14 bases lying between them. Germline-derived CDR1 and CDR2 are SGHKS and YYEKEE (reference sequence). For the CDR3, the DNA is TGTGCCAGCAGCCTATACGGGGAGAACTACGAGCAGTACTTC. It codes for CASSLYGENYEQYF.

This clonotype was seen a handful of times. The chain employs TRBV4-1 and TRBJ1-1; no firm D call. The CDR3 sequence is 15 residues long. Trimming stripped 6 bases from V and 0 bases from J, with 14 bases between. Germline V gene lookup returns CDR1 MGHRA and CDR2 YSYEKL. The CDR3 nucleotides are TGCGCCAGCAGACCCTTATCCAGTTTGAACACTGAAGCTTTCTTT. Its protein product is CASRPLSSLNTEAFF.

This clonotype has a handful of counts. The rearrangement joins TRBV6-2 or TRBV6-3 to TRBJ1-5; D remains ambiguous. The CDR3 is made up of 13 amino acids. V was trimmed by 2 bases and J by 4 bases, leaving 6 bases between them. The germline gives CDR1 MNHEY, CDR2 SVGEGT. CDR3 protein: CASSYPGNQPQHF. The CDR3 region has the DNA TGTGCCAGCAGTTACCCCGGAAATCAGCCCCAGCATTTT.

The J gene is TRBJ2-7, the V gene TRBV7-9; D gene unclear. Looked up from germline, CDR1 is SEHNR and CDR2 is FQNEAQ (reference sequence). The CDR3 contains 13 residues. V lost 4 bases to trimming and J lost 1 base, with 8 bases between them. CDR3 nucleotide sequence: TGTGCCAGCAGCTCTAGAGGATCCTACGAGCAGTACTTC. Translation gives CASSSRGSYEQYF.

This clonotype was observed a few times. This chain joins TRBV7-3 and TRBJ2-5; a weak D match, TRBD2 (7 bases). CDR1 and CDR2 (germline): SGHTA, FQGTGA. CDR3 length equals 13 residues. The V gene lost 5 bases and the J gene lost 2 bases, with 9 bases spanning the gap. CDR3 nucleotides: TGTGCCAGCAGCCGGGGGGCGCAAGAGACCCAGTACTTC. It yields the protein CASSRGAQETQYF.

Ten or more counts support this clonotype. V and J are TRBV5-1 and TRBJ2-3; D gene uncertain. Germline CDR1 SGHRS, CDR2 YFSETQ. With 4 bases removed from V and 5 bases from J, the gap between germline ends came to 14 bases. The CDR3 length is 14 residues. The CDR3 nucleotides are TGCGCCAGCAGCCTCAAAGGGCATGGAGATACGCAGTATTTT. This translates into CASSLKGHGDTQYF.

The chain is built from TRBV18 and TRBJ2-5, with 14 bases fitting TRBD2. V gave up 4 bases and J gave up 4 bases; unmatched junction bases: 8. The CDR3 is 17 amino acids. Germline V lookup: CDR1 KGHSH, CDR2 LQKENI. In nucleotides, the CDR3 is TGTGCCAGCTCACTGGGACTAGCGGGGGAAGCGGGAGAGACCCAGTACTTC. Its protein is CASSLGLAGEAGETQYF.

This clonotype was recorded a few times. The V gene is TRBV7-9, the J gene TRBJ2-2, with D uncertain. With 6 bases removed from V and 1 base from J, the gap between germline ends came to 6 bases. Germline V CDR1 and CDR2: SEHNR, FQNEAQ (reference sequence). The CDR3 length is 13 residues. The CDR3 region is CASRPLNTGELFF. In DNA, the CDR3 is TGTGCCAGCAGGCCTTTGAACACCGGGGAGCTGTTTTTT.

This clonotype occurred a few times. This rearrangement joins TRBV27 to TRBJ1-2; no clear D gene. Germline-derived CDR1 and CDR2 are MNHEY and SMNVEV (reference sequence). Trimming shortened V by 5 bases and J by 8 bases, and 24 bases separated the two germline ends. The CDR3 consists of 16 residues. CDR3: CASSPGMGIGAKGYTF. The DNA for the CDR3 is TGTGCCAGCAGTCCCGGGATGGGGATAGGAGCTAAAGGCTACACCTTC.

This clonotype turned up a few times. The rearrangement joins TRBV24-1 to TRBJ2-5; no clear D gene. V was cut by 0 bases and J by 2 bases, with 6 bases left in between. This CDR3 spans 14 amino acids. CDR1 and CDR2 (germline): KGHDR, SFDVKD. CDR3 loop: CATSDLSQQETQYF. In DNA, the CDR3 is TGTGCCACCAGTGATTTGTCGCAGCAAGAGACCCAGTACTTC.